This T cell receptor (beta chain) was sequenced in a study of breast tumors, draining lymph nodes, adjacent tissues. Axillary draining lymph nodes of breast cancer patients supplied the node samples. From the multiplex PCR reads, TCRdb called clonotypes with MiXCR, one entry per CDR3 protein. The data hold around 230,000 distinct CDR3 sequences, with approximately 29% observed a single time. This clonotype was observed many times. V lost 5 bases and J lost 3; bases outside the gene matches: 4. The CDR3 extends over 15 amino acids. The germline CDR1 and CDR2 sequences are SGHAT and FQNNGV. Sequencing was carried out using axillary lymph node tissue. This TCR came from a female donor with breast cancer. Some clones in this sample may be carry-over from other donors' samples. V usage is TRBV11-2 and J usage is TRBJ2-7; 13 bases line up with TRBD2. The CDR3 loop is CASSDRTSGSYEQYF. DNA of the CDR3: TGTGCCAGCAGCGACCGGACTAGCGGGAGCTACGAGCAGTACTTC. Full variable domain (missing parts from reference TRBV11-2 and TRBJ2-7): EAGVAQSPRYKIIEKRQSVAFWCNPISGHATLYWYQQILGQGPKLLIQFQNNGVVDDSQLPKDRFSAERLKGVDSTLKIQPAKLEDSAVYLCASSDRTSGSYEQYFGPGTRLTVT.